The clone carrying this T cell receptor beta chain was recorded many times. No antigen is known for it. This CDR3 spans 16 amino acids. Deletions cut 0 bases from V and 0 bases from J, with 12 bases between. Looked up from germline, CDR1 is SGHDT and CDR2 is YYEEEE. This sample is part of a study of T cells after yellow fever vaccination. Study results and limitations: In FACS-sorted repertoires, abundant clonotypes from the bulk population could appear as contaminants. Shared CD4/CD8 clonotypes were a small share, likely from convergent recombination. Post-booster repertoires contained most primary-vaccination clones again (96% CD4, less than 90% CD8).

Synthesis of TCR cDNA relied on 5'RACE template switching, which attached a universal primer site and UMIs. TCRdb re-derived calls from the 5' RACE reads in MiXCR, one entry per CDR3 protein. The data show just over 250,000 distinct CDR3 sequences, with roughly 5.6% seen just once and under 3.5% held by the top ten. This chain joins TRBV5-6 and TRBJ1-1; D not resolved. Specimen: CD4+ T cells sorted from PBMCs, collected on the day of the yellow fever booster vaccination. The source is a man younger than 30 who received the YFV17D yellow fever vaccine. The CDR3 region is CASSLGPLTMNTEAFF. The CDR3 nucleotides read TGTGCCAGCAGCTTGGGACCCCTGACGATGAACACTGAAGCTTTCTTT.